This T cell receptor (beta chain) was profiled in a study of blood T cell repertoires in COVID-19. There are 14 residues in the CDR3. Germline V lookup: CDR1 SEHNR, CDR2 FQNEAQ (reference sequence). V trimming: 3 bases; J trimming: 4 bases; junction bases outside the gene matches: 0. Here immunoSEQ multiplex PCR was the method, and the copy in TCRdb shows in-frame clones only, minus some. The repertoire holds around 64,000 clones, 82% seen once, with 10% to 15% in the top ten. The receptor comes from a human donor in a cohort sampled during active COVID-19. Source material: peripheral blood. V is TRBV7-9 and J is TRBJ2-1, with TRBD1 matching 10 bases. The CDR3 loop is CASSLDRGYNEQFF. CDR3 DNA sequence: TGTGCCAGCAGCTTGGACAGGGGGTACAATGAGCAGTTCTTC.